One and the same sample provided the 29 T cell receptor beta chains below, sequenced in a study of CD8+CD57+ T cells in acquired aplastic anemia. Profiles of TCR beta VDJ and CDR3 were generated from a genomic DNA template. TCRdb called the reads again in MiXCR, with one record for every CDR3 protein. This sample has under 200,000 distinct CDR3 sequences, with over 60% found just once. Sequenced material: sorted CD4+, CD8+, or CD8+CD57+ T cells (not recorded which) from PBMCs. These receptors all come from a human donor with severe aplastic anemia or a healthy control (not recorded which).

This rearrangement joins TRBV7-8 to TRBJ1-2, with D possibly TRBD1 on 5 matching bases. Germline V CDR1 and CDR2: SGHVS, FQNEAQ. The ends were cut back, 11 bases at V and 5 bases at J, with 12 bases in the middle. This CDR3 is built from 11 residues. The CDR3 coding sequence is TGTGCCCTGGGGGTGGGGTATGGCTACACCTTC. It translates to CALGVGYGYTF.

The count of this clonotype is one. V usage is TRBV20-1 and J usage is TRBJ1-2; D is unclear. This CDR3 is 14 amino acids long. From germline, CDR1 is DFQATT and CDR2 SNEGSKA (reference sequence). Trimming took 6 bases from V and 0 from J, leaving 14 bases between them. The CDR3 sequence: CSATLPLSNYGYTF. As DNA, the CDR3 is TGCAGTGCCACCCTACCTTTATCTAACTATGGCTACACCTTC.

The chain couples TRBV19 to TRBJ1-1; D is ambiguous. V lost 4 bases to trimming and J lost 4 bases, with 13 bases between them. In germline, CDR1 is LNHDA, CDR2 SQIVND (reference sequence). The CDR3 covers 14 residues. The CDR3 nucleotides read TGTGCCAGTAGTACGCTGGCGGGGAGCACTGAAGCTTTCTTT. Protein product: CASSTLAGSTEAFF. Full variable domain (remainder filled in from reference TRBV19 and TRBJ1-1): DGGITQSPKYLFRKEGQNVTLSCEQNLNHDAMYWYRQDPGQGLRLIYYSQIVNDFQKGDIAEGYSVSREKKESFPLTVTSAQKNPTAFYLCASSTLAGSTEAFFGQGTRLTVV.

CDR3 region: CATSGAGGPQFF. The CDR3 DNA is TGTGCCACCAGTGGTGCGGGAGGGCCTCAGTTCTTC. The chain recombines TRBV24-1 with TRBJ2-1; TRBD2 matches at 9 bases. Trimming removed 5 bases from V and 13 bases from J; junction bases left unmatched: 5. Germline V gives CDR1 KGHDR, CDR2 SFDVKD. The CDR3 totals 12 residues.

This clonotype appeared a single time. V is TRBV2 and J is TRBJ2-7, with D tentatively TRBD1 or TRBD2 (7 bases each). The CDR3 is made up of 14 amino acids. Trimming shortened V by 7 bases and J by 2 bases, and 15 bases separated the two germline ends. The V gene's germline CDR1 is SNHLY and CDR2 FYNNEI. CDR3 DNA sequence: TGTGCCAGCATAGCGGGCAGGGGGACCTACGAGCAGTACTTC. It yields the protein CASIAGRGTYEQYF.

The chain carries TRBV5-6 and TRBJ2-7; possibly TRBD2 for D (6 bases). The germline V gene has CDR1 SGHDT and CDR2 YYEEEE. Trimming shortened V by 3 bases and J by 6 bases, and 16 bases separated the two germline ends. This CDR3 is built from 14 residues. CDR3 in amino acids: CASSWGTSSVEQYF. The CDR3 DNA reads TGTGCCAGCAGCTGGGGTACTAGCTCTGTCGAGCAGTACTTC.

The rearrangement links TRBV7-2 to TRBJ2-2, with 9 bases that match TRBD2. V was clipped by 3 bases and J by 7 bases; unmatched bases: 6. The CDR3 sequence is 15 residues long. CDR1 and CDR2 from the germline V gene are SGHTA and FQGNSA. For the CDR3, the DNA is TGTGCCAGCAGCTTTACCGGCGGGGGGGACGGGGAGCTGTTTTTT. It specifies CASSFTGGGDGELFF. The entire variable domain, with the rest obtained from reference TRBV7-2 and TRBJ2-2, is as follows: GAGVSQSPSNKVTEKGKDVELRCDPISGHTALYWYRQSLGQGLEFLIYFQGNSAPDKSGLPSDRFSAERTGGSVSTLTIQRTQQEDSAVYLCASSFTGGGDGELFFGEGSRLTVL.

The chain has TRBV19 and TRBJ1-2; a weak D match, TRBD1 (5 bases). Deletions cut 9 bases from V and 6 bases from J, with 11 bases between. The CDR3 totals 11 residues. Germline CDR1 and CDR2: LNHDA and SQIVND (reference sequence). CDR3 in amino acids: CASRLGDGYTF. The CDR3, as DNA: TGTGCCAGCAGGTTGGGGGATGGCTACACCTTC.

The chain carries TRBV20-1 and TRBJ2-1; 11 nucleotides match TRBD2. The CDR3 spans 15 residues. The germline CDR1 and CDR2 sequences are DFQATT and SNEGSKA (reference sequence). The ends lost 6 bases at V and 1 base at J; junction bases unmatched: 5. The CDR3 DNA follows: TGCAGTGCGGAGGGACTAGCGGAATCCTACAATGAGCAGTTCTTC. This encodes CSAEGLAESYNEQFF.

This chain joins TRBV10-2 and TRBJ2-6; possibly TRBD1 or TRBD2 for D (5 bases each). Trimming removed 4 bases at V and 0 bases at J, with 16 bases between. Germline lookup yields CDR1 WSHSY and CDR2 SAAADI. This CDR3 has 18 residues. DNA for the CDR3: TGCGCCAGCAGTGCCCAGGGAGTGCTCAGCTCTGGGGCCAACGTCCTGACTTTC. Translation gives CASSAQGVLSSGANVLTF.

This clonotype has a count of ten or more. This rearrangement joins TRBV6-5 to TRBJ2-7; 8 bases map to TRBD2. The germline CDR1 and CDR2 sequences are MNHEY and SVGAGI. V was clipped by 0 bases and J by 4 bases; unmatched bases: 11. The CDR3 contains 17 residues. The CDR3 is CASSYSGFAGGRYEQYF. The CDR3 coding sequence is TGTGCCAGCAGTTACTCGGGCTTTGCGGGGGGTCGATACGAGCAGTACTTC.

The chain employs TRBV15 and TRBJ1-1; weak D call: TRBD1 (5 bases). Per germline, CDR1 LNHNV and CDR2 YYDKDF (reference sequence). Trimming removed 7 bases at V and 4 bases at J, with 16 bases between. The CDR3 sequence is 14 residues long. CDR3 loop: CATTPGPYFTEAFF. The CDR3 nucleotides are TGTGCCACCACCCCGGGACCATACTTCACTGAAGCTTTCTTT.

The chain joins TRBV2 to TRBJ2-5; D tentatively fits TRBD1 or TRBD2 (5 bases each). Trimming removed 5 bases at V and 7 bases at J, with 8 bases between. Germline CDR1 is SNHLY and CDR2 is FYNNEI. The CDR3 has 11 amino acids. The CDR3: CASSIGTTQYF. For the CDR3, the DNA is TGTGCCAGCAGTATAGGGACGACCCAGTACTTC. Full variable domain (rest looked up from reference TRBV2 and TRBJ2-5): EPEVTQTPSHQVTQMGQEVILRCVPISNHLYFYWYRQILGQKVEFLVSFYNNEISEKSEIFDDQFSVERPDGSNFTLKIRSTKLEDSAMYFCASSIGTTQYFGPGTRLLVL.

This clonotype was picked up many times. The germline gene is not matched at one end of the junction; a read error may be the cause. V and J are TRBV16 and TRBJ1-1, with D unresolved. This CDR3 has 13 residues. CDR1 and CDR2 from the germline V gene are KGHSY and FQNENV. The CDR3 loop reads CASTQPRSTEAFF. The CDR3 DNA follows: TGTGCCAGCACCCAACCCCGGTCCACTGAAGCTTTCTTT.

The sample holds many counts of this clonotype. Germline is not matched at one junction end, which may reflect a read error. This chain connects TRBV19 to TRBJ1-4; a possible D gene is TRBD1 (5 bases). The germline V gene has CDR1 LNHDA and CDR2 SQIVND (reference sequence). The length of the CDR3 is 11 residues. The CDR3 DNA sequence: TGTGCCAGCAATCCCGGGGGGAGATTTATTTTT. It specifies CASNPGGRFIF.

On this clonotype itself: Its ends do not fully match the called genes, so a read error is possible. CDR3 sequence (DNA): TGTGCCAGCAGCTTGAGGGCAGGGCGAGGGACCCTGTACTTC. Translation: CASSLRAGRGTLYF. V gene TRBV5-6 combines with J gene TRBJ2-5; either TRBD1 or TRBD2 may fit D (5 bases each). The CDR3 is 14 amino acids. The V gene's germline CDR1 is SGHDT and CDR2 YYEEEE. Together with reference TRBV5-6 and TRBJ2-5, the CDR3 gives the full variable domain: DAGVTQSPTHLIKTRGQQVTLRCSPKSGHDTVSWYQQALGQGPQFIFQYYEEEERQRGNFPDRFSGHQFPNYSSELNVNALLLGDSALYLCASSLRAGRGTLYFGPGTRLLVL.

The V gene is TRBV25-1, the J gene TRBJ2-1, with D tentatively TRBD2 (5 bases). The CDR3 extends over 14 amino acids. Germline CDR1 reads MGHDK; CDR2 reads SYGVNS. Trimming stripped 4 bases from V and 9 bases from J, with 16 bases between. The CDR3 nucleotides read TGTGCCAGCAGTGGATCGAAACTAGGCGCTGAGCAGTTCTTC. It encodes CASSGSKLGAEQFF. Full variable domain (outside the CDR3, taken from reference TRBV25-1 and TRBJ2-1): EADIYQTPRYLVIGTGKKITLECSQTMGHDKMYWYQQDPGMELHLIHYSYGVNSTEKGDLSSESTVSRIRTEHFPLTLESARPSHTSQYLCASSGSKLGAEQFFGPGTRLTVL.

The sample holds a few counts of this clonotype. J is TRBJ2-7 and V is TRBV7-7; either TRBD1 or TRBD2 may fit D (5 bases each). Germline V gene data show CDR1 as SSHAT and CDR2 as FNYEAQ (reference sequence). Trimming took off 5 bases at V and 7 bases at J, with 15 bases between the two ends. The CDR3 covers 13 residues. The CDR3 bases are TGTGCCAGCAGCATAGGGACGCGTGCGGAGCAGTACTTC. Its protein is CASSIGTRAEQYF. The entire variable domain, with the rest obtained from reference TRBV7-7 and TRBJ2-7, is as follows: GAGVSQSPRYKVTKRGQDVTLRCDPISSHATLYWYQQALGQGPEFLTYFNYEAQPDKSGLPSDRFSAERPEGSISTLTIQRTEQRDSAMYRCASSIGTRAEQYFGPGTRLTVT.

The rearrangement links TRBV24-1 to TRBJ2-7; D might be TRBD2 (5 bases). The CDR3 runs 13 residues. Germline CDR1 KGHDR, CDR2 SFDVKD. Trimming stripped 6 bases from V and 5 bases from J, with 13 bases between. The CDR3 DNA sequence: TGTGCCACCAGTACTAGAACGGATCACGAGCAGTACTTC. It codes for CATSTRTDHEQYF.

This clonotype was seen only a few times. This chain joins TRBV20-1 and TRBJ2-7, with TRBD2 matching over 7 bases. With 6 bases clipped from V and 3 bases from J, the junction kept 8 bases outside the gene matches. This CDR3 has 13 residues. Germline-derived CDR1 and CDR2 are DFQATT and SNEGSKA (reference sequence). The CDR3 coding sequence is TGCAGTGCCATAACTAGCGCTGACTACGAGCAGTACTTC. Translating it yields CSAITSADYEQYF.

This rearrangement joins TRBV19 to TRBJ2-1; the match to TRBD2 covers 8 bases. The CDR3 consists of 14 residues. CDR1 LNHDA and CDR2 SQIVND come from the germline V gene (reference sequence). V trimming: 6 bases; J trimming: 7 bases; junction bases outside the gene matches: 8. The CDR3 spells CASSVSGMGNEQFF. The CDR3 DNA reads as TGTGCCAGTAGCGTTAGCGGGATGGGTAATGAGCAGTTCTTC.

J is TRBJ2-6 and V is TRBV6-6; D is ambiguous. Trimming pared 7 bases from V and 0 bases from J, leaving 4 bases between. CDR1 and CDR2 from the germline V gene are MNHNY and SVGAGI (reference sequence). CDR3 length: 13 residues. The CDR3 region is CASTRSGANVLTF. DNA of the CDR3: TGTGCCAGCACACGCTCTGGGGCCAACGTCCTGACTTTC.

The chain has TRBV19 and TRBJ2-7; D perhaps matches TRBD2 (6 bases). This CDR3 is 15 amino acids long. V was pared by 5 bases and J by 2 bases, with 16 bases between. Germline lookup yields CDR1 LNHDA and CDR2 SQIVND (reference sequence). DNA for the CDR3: TGTGCCAGTAGTTATACGGGGGTCAAGCCCTACGAGCAGTACTTC. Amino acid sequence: CASSYTGVKPYEQYF. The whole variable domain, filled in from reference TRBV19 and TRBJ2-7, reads DGGITQSPKYLFRKEGQNVTLSCEQNLNHDAMYWYRQDPGQGLRLIYYSQIVNDFQKGDIAEGYSVSREKKESFPLTVTSAQKNPTAFYLCASSYTGVKPYEQYFGPGTRLTVT.

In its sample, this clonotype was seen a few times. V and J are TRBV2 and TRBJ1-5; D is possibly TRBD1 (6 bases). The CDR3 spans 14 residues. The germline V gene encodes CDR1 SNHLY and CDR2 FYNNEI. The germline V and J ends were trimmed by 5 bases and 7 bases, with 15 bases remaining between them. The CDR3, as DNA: TGTGCCAGCAGTTTTGACAGGCAAGGACAGCCCCAGCATTTT. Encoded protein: CASSFDRQGQPQHF.

The CDR3 DNA is TGCAGCGTAGGAAACTCGCCATCCTACAATGAGCAGTTCTTC. Translation gives CSVGNSPSYNEQFF. The chain joins TRBV29-1 to TRBJ2-1; D unclear. CDR1 and CDR2 (germline): SQVTM, ANQGSEA. CDR3 length: 14 amino acids. V shed 6 bases and J shed 1 base, with 13 bases lying between them.

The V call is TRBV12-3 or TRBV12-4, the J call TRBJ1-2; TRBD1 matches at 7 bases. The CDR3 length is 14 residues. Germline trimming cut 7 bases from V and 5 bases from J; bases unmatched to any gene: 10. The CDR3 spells CASTQFQGQYGYTF. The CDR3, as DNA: TGTGCCAGCACCCAATTTCAGGGACAGTATGGCTACACCTTC.

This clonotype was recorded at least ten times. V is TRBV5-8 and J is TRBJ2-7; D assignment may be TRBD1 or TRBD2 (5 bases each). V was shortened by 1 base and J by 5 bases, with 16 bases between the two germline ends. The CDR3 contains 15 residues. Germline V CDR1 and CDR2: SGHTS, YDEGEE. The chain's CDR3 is CASSLWLRDANEQYF. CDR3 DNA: TGTGCCAGCAGCTTGTGGCTTAGGGACGCTAACGAGCAGTACTTC.

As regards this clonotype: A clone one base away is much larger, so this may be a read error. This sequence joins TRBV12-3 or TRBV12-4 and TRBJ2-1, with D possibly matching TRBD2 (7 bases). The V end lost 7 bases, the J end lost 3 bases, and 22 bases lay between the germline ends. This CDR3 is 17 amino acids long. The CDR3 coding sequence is TGTGCCAGCACCCCGGGGGAGGGGGGGTTTTACTACAATGAGCAGTTCTTC. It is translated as CASTPGEGGFYYNEQFF.

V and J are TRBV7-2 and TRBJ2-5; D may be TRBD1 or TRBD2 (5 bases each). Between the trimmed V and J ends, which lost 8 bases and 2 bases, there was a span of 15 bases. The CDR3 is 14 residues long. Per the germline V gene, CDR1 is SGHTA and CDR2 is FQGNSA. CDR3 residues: CASARGTLQETQYF. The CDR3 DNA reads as TGTGCCAGCGCGAGAGGGACCTTACAAGAGACCCAGTACTTC.